The 17 T cell receptor beta chains given below trace back to one sample, sequenced in a study of cytomegalovirus exposure and HLA in healthy donors. Profiled with immunoSEQ multiplex PCR; TCRdb holds only in-frame clones, not every one. The table has 57,000 or so clones, over 90% seen once. Material for sequencing was PBMCs. The receptors originated from a man aged 18 to 29 in good health and CMV-seronegative.

The chain employs TRBV6-6 and TRBJ2-1; the match to TRBD2 covers 14 bases. V lost 2 bases to trimming and J lost 6 bases; unmatched junction nucleotides: 0. This CDR3 has 15 amino acids. Germline CDR1 MNHNY, CDR2 SVGAGI (reference sequence). The CDR3 sequence: CASSYGTSGSNEQFF. CDR3 in DNA: TGTGCCAGCAGTTACGGGACTAGCGGGAGCAATGAGCAGTTCTTC.

The rearrangement links TRBV5-5 to TRBJ2-3, with 7 bases fitting TRBD1. After removal of 5 bases from V and 2 bases from J, the junction contained 8 bases not matched to a gene. The germline V gene encodes CDR1 SGHKS and CDR2 YYEKEE (reference sequence). The CDR3 loop spans 15 amino acids. The CDR3 nucleotides are TGTGCCAGCAGGTTTACAGGGGCCCTCACAGATACGCAGTATTTT. Residues: CASRFTGALTDTQYF.

V and J are TRBV28 and TRBJ1-2; 9 bases align to TRBD1. V was clipped by 7 bases and J by 6 bases; unmatched bases: 6. This CDR3 spans 13 amino acids. Germline CDR1 and CDR2: MDHEN and SYDVKM. In DNA, the CDR3 is TGTGCCAGCAACCCACAGGGGGCAGATGGCTACACCTTC. It encodes CASNPQGADGYTF.

The chain links TRBV4-3 to TRBJ2-3, with a weak D call TRBD1 (5 bases). V was trimmed by 0 bases and J by 1 base, leaving 20 bases between them. This CDR3 region has 19 residues. Germline V gene lookup returns CDR1 LGHNA and CDR2 YSLEER. The CDR3 nucleotides read TGCGCCAGCAGCCAAGATCTAGGCCCCAGGGCTGACGGCACAGATACGCAGTATTTT. Translating it yields CASSQDLGPRADGTDTQYF.

This chain uses TRBV6-4 with TRBJ2-3, with TRBD2 matching over 8 bases. Trimming removed 5 bases from V and 4 bases from J; junction bases left unmatched: 8. CDR1 is MRHNA, CDR2 SNTAGT, per germline. The CDR3 is made up of 15 amino acids. The CDR3 DNA sequence: TGTGCCAGCAGTCTTAGGGCGGGAGGATCAGATACGCAGTATTTT. Its translation is CASSLRAGGSDTQYF.

In this sample, this clone turned up once. V and J are TRBV13 and TRBJ2-2; 7 positions match TRBD2. The CDR3 extends over 14 amino acids. J gave up 6 bases and V 5 bases, and 6 bases lay outside the gene matches. Germline V gene lookup returns CDR1 PRHDT and CDR2 FYEKMQ (reference sequence). The CDR3 protein is CASSPGLVSGELFF. DNA of the CDR3: TGTGCCAGCAGCCCCGGACTAGTGTCCGGGGAGCTGTTTTTT.

J is TRBJ1-5 and V is TRBV19; possibly TRBD1 for D (5 bases). The length of the CDR3 is 15 residues. Germline V CDR1 and CDR2: LNHDA, SQIVND (reference sequence). V lost 4 bases and J 5 bases, leaving 15 bases between the germline ends. The chain's CDR3 is CASSKFGQGDQPQHF. CDR3 bases: TGTGCCAGTAGTAAATTCGGGCAGGGTGATCAGCCCCAGCATTTT.

V usage is TRBV11-2 and J usage is TRBJ1-1, with a weak D call TRBD1 (5 bases). Trimming stripped 0 bases from V and 0 bases from J, with 14 bases between. Looked up from germline, CDR1 is SGHAT and CDR2 is FQNNGV. There are 17 residues in the CDR3. DNA of the CDR3: TGTGCCAGCAGCTTAGAAGCGAGGTACAGGATGAACACTGAAGCTTTCTTT. Amino acid sequence: CASSLEARYRMNTEAFF.

The rearrangement joins TRBV4-1 to TRBJ1-5; D remains ambiguous. V was pared by 0 bases and J by 0 bases, with 12 bases between. This CDR3 is built from 17 residues. Germline V gives CDR1 MGHRA, CDR2 YSYEKL. This chain's CDR3 is CASSQESSGGSNQPQHF. As DNA, the CDR3 is TGCGCCAGCAGCCAAGAGAGCTCGGGAGGTAGCAATCAGCCCCAGCATTTT.

The chain combines TRBV10-3 with TRBJ2-1; 8 bases line up with TRBD2. Germline trimming cut 2 bases from V and 4 bases from J; bases unmatched to any gene: 4. The CDR3 has 15 residues. Germline-derived CDR1 and CDR2 are ENHRY and SYGVKD. The CDR3 DNA reads TGTGCCATCAGTGAGGAAGCGGGAGAGTACAATGAGCAGTTCTTC. Encoded protein: CAISEEAGEYNEQFF.

The rearrangement joins TRBV30 to TRBJ1-3; D is unresolved. Germline CDR1 is GTSNPN and CDR2 is SVGIG (reference sequence). The CDR3 loop spans 12 amino acids. V lost 7 bases to trimming and J lost 5 bases, with 12 bases between them. DNA of the CDR3: TGTGCCTCGGCGGCCAACAGAAACACCATATATTTT. It translates to CASAANRNTIYF. The variable domain in full, completed from reference TRBV30 and TRBJ1-3, reads SQTIHQWPATLVQPVGSPLSLECTVEGTSNPNLYWYRQAAGRGLQLLFYSVGIGQISSEVPQNLSASRPQDRQFILSSKKLLLSDSGFYLCASAANRNTIYFGEGSWLTVV.

The chain joins TRBV11-2 to TRBJ2-7; D may be TRBD2 (5 bases). CDR1 and CDR2 from the germline V gene are SGHAT and FQNNGV. The CDR3 is made up of 12 amino acids. V was shortened by 1 base and J by 10 bases, with 11 bases between the two germline ends. This CDR3 is CASSLGGVEQYF. The CDR3 DNA reads as TGTGCCAGCAGCTTAGGGGGAGTTGAACAGTACTTC.

This clone has a single count. J is TRBJ1-1 and V is TRBV10-2, with D tentatively TRBD1 (5 bases). V lost 8 bases, J lost 4 bases, and 14 bases lay in between. CDR1 and CDR2 from the germline V gene are WSHSY and SAAADI. The CDR3 covers 13 residues. The CDR3 nucleotides read TGCGCCAGCTCACAGGCTAGGGGCACTGAAGCTTTCTTT. This codes for CASSQARGTEAFF.

The chain uses TRBV19 and TRBJ1-1; 8 positions agree with TRBD1. CDR3 length: 15 amino acids. Germline V lookup: CDR1 LNHDA, CDR2 SQIVND (reference sequence). Unmatched junction bases numbered 5, after V lost 3 bases and J lost 2 bases. CDR3 region: CASSMTGDHNTEAFF. CDR3 DNA sequence: TGTGCCAGTAGTATGACAGGGGACCATAACACTGAAGCTTTCTTT.

This rearrangement joins TRBV18 to TRBJ1-5, with D unclear. CDR1 and CDR2 (germline): KGHSH, LQKENI. Deletions cut 2 bases from V and 0 bases from J, with 14 bases between. This CDR3 is built from 17 residues. The CDR3 loop reads CASSPGEVPYSNQPQHF. For the CDR3, the DNA is TGTGCCAGCTCACCAGGGGAGGTCCCTTATAGCAATCAGCCCCAGCATTTT.

The rearrangement joins TRBV7-9 to TRBJ1-1, with 7 nucleotides matching TRBD1. The CDR3 spans 15 residues. Germline V gene sequence: CDR1 SEHNR, CDR2 FQNEAQ (reference sequence). Trimming at V came to 1 base and at J to 4 bases, leaving 6 bases not matched to a gene. This chain's CDR3 is CASSLGPGGATEAFF. The CDR3 nucleotides read TGTGCCAGCAGCTTAGGCCCAGGGGGAGCCACTGAAGCTTTCTTT.

J is TRBJ2-1 and V is TRBV9; 9 bases are a match to TRBD1. Trimming cost V 1 base and J 7 bases; bases outside gene matches: 12. Germline lookup yields CDR1 SGDLS and CDR2 YYNGEE. The CDR3 is made up of 17 amino acids. The CDR3 DNA is TGTGCCAGCAGCGTATGGTGGGACAGGGCTGCGGTTAATGAGCAGTTCTTC. This encodes CASSVWWDRAAVNEQFF.